This passage covers 14 T cell receptor beta chains from one sample sequenced in a study of TIL therapy for anti-PD-1-resistant metastatic lung cancer. The libraries were made with immunoSEQ v3. Some clones are missing from TCRdb's copy, which holds only in-frame ones; the method was immunoSEQ multiplex PCR. Of tens of thousands of clones in the sample, under 75% were seen once. Documented time point: pre-treatment sample, taken before nivolumab and TIL therapy. The sequencing here drew on blood, taken at baseline. These receptors came from a person between 25 and 79 years old with non-small cell lung cancer.

The gene calls are TRBV10-3 and TRBJ2-6, with TRBD1 matching over 8 bases. In germline, CDR1 is ENHRY, CDR2 SYGVKD. V shed 2 bases, J shed 2 bases, and the junction held 5 bases outside the gene matches. CDR3 length equals 17 residues. The CDR3 region is CAISERQQGAGANVLTF. CDR3 DNA sequence: TGTGCCATCAGTGAGAGACAACAGGGGGCTGGGGCCAACGTCCTGACTTTC.

The rearrangement links TRBV5-1 to TRBJ2-3; 7 bases are a match to TRBD1. Germline trimming cut 0 bases from V and 4 bases from J; bases unmatched to any gene: 5. Germline CDR1 and CDR2: SGHRS and YFSETQ. The CDR3 totals 15 residues. As DNA, the CDR3 is TGCGCCAGCAGCTTGGATACAGGGGCCCCAGATACGCAGTATTTT. This encodes CASSLDTGAPDTQYF.

CDR3: CASSQSGTDFGYTF. CDR3 nucleotides: TGCGCCAGCAGCCAATCCGGGACAGATTTTGGCTACACCTTC. The chain is built from TRBV4-1 and TRBJ1-2; 7 nucleotides line up with TRBD1. CDR1 is MGHRA, CDR2 YSYEKL, per germline. CDR3 length: 14 amino acids. The V segment lost 2 bases and the J segment 7 bases; nucleotides outside the gene matches: 7.

V is TRBV5-1 and J is TRBJ2-1; 7 bases are shared with TRBD2. Germline V CDR1 and CDR2: SGHRS, YFSETQ. The V and J ends lost 2 bases and 0 bases, in that order; junction bases with no gene match: 2. The CDR3 length is 15 residues. CDR3 bases: TGCGCCAGCAGCTTTAGCGGGCTCTCCTACAATGAGCAGTTCTTC. Translating gives CASSFSGLSYNEQFF.

This chain uses TRBV7-2 with TRBJ2-3; TRBD1 agrees at 8 bases. Looked up from germline, CDR1 is SGHTA and CDR2 is FQGNSA. The CDR3 covers 13 residues. V trimming: 5 bases; J trimming: 8 bases; junction bases outside the gene matches: 6. The CDR3 protein is CASSTQGAATQYF. CDR3 nucleotides: TGTGCCAGCAGCACCCAGGGGGCGGCTACGCAGTATTTT. Variable domain in full (rest from reference TRBV7-2 and TRBJ2-3): GAGVSQSPSNKVTEKGKDVELRCDPISGHTALYWYRQSLGQGLEFLIYFQGNSAPDKSGLPSDRFSAERTGGSVSTLTIQRTQQEDSAVYLCASSTQGAATQYFGPGTRLTVL.

This sequence joins TRBV6-6 and TRBJ1-5; D is undetermined. Germline assignment: CDR1 MNHNY and CDR2 SVGAGI (reference sequence). CDR3 size: 13 residues. Trimming left V 5 bases short and J 5 bases short, with 10 bases between. The CDR3 DNA reads as TGTGCCAGCAGTCCAGGCTCCGATCAGCCCCAGCATTTT. Its protein product is CASSPGSDQPQHF.

The table lists this clone with a few counts. This chain joins TRBV5-5 and TRBJ1-1; D uncertain. CDR1 and CDR2 from the germline V gene are SGHKS and YYEKEE (reference sequence). V was cut by 5 bases and J by 3 bases, with 8 bases left in between. There are 12 residues in the CDR3. The CDR3 spells CASSVLDTEAFF. For the CDR3, the DNA is TGTGCCAGCAGTGTACTGGACACTGAAGCTTTCTTT.

This clone was seen once. CDR3 loop: CASSPGLGTPHIQYF. The CDR3 DNA is TGTGCCAGCAGCCCAGGGCTCGGGACACCCCACATTCAGTACTTC. V gene TRBV7-3 combines with J gene TRBJ2-4; tentative D call: TRBD1 (6 bases). Trimming took off 5 bases at V and 8 bases at J, with 19 bases between the two ends. Germline loops: CDR1 SGHTA, CDR2 FQGTGA. The CDR3 covers 15 residues. Full variable domain (rest looked up from reference TRBV7-3 and TRBJ2-4): GAGVSQTPSNKVTEKGKYVELRCDPISGHTALYWYRQSLGQGPEFLIYFQGTGAADDSGLPNDRFFAVRPEGSVSTLKIQRTERGDSAVYLCASSPGLGTPHIQYFGAGTRLSVL.

This chain connects TRBV5-6 to TRBJ2-6; D not resolved. With 7 bases removed from V and 0 bases from J, the gap between germline ends came to 5 bases. Germline assignment: CDR1 SGHDT and CDR2 YYEEEE. CDR3 length: 13 residues. The CDR3 nucleotides are TGTGCCAGCGGTAGCTCTGGGGCCAACGTCCTGACTTTC. Its protein product is CASGSSGANVLTF.

The rearrangement links TRBV19 to TRBJ2-1, with a weak D call TRBD2 (7 bases). The V and J ends lost 4 bases and 4 bases respectively, with 17 bases between them. The germline V gene has CDR1 LNHDA and CDR2 SQIVND (reference sequence). The CDR3 has 16 amino acids. The CDR3 sequence: CASSRTMRGPYNEQFF. The DNA for the CDR3 is TGTGCCAGTAGTAGGACCATGCGGGGGCCTTACAATGAGCAGTTCTTC.

The V gene is TRBV5-4, the J gene TRBJ1-3, with a weak D call TRBD1 (5 bases). Germline loops: CDR1 SGHNT, CDR2 YYREEE (reference sequence). Trimming took off 3 bases at V and 1 base at J, with 11 bases between the two ends. CDR3 size: 15 residues. The CDR3 sequence is CASSWGGSSGNTIYF. CDR3 bases: TGTGCCAGCAGCTGGGGGGGATCATCTGGAAACACCATATATTTT.

This clone was seen a single time. The chain recombines TRBV28 with TRBJ2-7; 8 nucleotides align to TRBD2. The CDR3 has 13 residues. CDR1 is MDHEN, CDR2 SYDVKM, per germline. V dropped 5 bases and J dropped 6; count of bases not matched to a gene: 6. The CDR3 sequence is CASSGGRFGEQYF. CDR3 nucleotide sequence: TGTGCCAGCAGTGGCGGGAGGTTCGGCGAGCAGTACTTC.

The gene calls are TRBV19 and TRBJ2-7, with D perhaps TRBD1 or TRBD2 (5 bases each). Germline V gene sequence: CDR1 LNHDA, CDR2 SQIVND (reference sequence). The CDR3 spans 14 residues. V shed 5 bases and J shed 1 base, with 12 bases lying between them. Written as DNA, the CDR3 is TGTGCCAGTAGTCTAAGGGACGAGTCCTACGAGCAGTACTTC. This encodes CASSLRDESYEQYF.

This clone was counted once. This chain uses TRBV5-1 with TRBJ2-5; TRBD1 might be the D (6 bases). There are 15 residues in the CDR3. Germline CDR1 is SGHRS and CDR2 is YFSETQ. V was cut by 2 bases and J by 4 bases, with 15 bases left in between. DNA for the CDR3: TGCGCCAGCAGCTTTGAAGGGGGTATGGGAGAGACCCAGTACTTC. Encoded protein: CASSFEGGMGETQYF.